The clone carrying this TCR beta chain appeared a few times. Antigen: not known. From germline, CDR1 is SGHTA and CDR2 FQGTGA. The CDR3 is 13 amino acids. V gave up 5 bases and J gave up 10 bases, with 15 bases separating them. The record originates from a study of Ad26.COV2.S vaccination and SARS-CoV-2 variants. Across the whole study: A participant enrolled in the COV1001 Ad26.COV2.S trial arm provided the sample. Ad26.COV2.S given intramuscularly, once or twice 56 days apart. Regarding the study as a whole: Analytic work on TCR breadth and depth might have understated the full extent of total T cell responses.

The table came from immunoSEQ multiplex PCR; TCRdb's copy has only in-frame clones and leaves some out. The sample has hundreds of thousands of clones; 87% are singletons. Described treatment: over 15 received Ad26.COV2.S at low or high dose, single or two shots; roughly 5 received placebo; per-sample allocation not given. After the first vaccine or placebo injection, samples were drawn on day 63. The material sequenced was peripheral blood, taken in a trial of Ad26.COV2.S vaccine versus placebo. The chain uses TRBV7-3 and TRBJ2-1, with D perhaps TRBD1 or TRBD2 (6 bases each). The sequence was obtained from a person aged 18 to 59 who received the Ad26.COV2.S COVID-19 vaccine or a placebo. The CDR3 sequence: CASSRRGQLEQFF. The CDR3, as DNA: TGTGCCAGCAGCCGACGGGGGCAGCTGGAGCAGTTCTTC.